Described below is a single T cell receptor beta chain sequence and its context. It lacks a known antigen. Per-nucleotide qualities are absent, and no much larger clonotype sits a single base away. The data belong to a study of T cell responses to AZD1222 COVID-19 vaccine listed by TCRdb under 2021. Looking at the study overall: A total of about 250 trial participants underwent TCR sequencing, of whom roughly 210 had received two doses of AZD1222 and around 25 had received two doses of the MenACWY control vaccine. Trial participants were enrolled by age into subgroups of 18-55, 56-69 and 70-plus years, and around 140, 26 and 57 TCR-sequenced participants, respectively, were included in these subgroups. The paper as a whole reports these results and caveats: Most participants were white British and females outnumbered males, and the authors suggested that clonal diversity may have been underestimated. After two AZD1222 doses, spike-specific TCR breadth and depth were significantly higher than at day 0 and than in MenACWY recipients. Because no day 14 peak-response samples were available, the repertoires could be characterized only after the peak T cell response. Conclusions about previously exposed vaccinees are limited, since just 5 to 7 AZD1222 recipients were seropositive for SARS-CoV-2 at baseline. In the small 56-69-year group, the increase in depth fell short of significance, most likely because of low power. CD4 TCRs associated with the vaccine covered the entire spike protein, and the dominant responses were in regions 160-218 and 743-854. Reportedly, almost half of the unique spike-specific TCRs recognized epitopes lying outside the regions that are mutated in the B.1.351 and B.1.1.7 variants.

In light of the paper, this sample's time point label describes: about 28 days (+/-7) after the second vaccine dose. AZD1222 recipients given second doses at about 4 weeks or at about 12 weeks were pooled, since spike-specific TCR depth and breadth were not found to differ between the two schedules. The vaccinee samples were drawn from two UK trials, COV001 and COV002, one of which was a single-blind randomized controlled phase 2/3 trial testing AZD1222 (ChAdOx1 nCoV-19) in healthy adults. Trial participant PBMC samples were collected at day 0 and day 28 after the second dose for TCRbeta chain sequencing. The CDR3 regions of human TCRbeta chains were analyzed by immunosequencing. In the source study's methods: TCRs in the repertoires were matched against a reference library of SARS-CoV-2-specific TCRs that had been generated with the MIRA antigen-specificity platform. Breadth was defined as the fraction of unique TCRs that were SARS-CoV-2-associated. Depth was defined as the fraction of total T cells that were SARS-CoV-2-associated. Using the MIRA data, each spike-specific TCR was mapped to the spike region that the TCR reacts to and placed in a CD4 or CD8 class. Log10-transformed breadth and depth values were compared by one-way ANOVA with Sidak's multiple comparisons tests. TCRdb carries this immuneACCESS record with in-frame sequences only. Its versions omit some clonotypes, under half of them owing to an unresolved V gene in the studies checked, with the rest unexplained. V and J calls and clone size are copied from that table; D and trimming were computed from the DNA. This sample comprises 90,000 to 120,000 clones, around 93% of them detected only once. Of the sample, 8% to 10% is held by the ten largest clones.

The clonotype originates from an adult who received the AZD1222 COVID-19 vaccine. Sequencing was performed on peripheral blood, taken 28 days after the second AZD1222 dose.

The CDR3 has the sequence CATSSRGRGTGELFF. The nucleotide sequence reads TGTGCCACCAGCAGCAGGGGGCGCGGCACCGGGGAGCTGTTTTTT. The rearrangement combines TRBV15 with TRBJ2-2, and 8 junction bases match TRBD1. CDR1 and CDR2, per the germline V gene (reference sequence), are LNHNV and YYDKDF. The CDR3, from cysteine to phenylalanine, totals 15 residues. The only DNA kept is the CDR3, 45 bases in frame from the first base. Compared with germline, V lacks 3 bases and J lacks 4 bases; bases without a gene match: 4.